A few counts support the clone carrying this T cell receptor beta chain. The antigen remains unidentified. The time point: newly diagnosed GD, antithyroid drugs for less than 3 months. The TCR library was prepared using RNA isolated from PBMCs. Graves' disease was diagnosed by American Thyroid Association guidelines. EDTA tubes received nine milliliters of collected peripheral blood. This sample stems from a study of regulatory T cells in long-lasting Graves disease. Study-wide points: Study of thyroid tissue was not done, with only peripheral blood studied.

Germline V gene sequence: CDR1 MDHEN, CDR2 SYDVKM. The CDR3 is 18 amino acids. V lost 2 bases, J lost 2 bases, and 9 bases stayed unmatched. According to the study, TCR beta libraries were built with iRepertoire HTBI primers and CDR3-region Arm-PCR. MiXCR, run by TCRdb on the multiplex PCR reads, gives a single entry per CDR3 protein. The table records about 560,000 distinct CDR3 sequences, about 16% of them present only once. These data were also reused for a study on T cells in Graves' hyperthyroidism and ophthalmopathy. That report adds: A model built on 13 V-J features separated ophthalmopathy from stable hyperthyroidism.

The chain uses TRBV28 and TRBJ1-2; TRBD1 agrees at 12 bases. The specimen comprised peripheral blood mononuclear cells (PBMCs), sampled at new diagnosis, from a patient treated with antithyroid drugs. The receptor was isolated from a man aged 18 to 35 with Graves disease. The CDR3 loop reads CASSLRLPGTGGNYGYTF. The CDR3 nucleotides are TGTGCCAGCAGTTTACGACTGCCCGGGACAGGGGGCAACTATGGCTACACCTTC.